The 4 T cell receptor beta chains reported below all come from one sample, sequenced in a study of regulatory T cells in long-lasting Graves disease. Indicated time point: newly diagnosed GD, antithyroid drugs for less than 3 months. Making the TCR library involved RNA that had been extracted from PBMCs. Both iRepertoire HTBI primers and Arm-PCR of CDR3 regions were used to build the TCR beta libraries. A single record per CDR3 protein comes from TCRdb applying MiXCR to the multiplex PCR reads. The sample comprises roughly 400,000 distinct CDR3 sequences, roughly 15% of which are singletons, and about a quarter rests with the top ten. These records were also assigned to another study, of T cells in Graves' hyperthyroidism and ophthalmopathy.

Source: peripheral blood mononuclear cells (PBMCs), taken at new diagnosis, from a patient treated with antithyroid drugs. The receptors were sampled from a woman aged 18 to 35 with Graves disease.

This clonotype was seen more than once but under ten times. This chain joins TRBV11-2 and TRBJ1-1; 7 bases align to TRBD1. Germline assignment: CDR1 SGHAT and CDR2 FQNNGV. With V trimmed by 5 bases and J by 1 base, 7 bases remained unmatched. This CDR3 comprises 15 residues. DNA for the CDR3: TGTGCCAGCAGCCCCCGACAGGGAACGAACACTGAAGCTTTCTTT. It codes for CASSPRQGTNTEAFF.

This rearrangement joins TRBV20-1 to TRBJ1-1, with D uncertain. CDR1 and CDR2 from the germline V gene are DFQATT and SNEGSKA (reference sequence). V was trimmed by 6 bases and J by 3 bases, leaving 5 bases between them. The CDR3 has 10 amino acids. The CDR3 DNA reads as TGCAGTGCCCTAGACACTGAAGCTTTCTTT. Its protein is CSALDTEAFF.

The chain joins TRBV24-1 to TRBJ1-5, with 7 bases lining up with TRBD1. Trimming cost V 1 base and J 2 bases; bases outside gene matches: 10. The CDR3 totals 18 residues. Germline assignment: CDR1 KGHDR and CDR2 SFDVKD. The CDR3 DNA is TGTGCCACCAGTGATTTACAGACAGGGAATAGGGGCAATCAGCCCCAGCATTTT. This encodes CATSDLQTGNRGNQPQHF.

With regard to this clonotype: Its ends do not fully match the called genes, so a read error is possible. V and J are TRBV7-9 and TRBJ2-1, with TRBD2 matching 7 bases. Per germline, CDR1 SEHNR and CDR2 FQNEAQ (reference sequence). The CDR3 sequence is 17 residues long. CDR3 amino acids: CAGSLVLGGRRVDEQFF. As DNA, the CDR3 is TGTGCCGGCAGCTTAGTTCTGGGCGGGAGAAGGGTGGATGAGCAGTTCTTC.